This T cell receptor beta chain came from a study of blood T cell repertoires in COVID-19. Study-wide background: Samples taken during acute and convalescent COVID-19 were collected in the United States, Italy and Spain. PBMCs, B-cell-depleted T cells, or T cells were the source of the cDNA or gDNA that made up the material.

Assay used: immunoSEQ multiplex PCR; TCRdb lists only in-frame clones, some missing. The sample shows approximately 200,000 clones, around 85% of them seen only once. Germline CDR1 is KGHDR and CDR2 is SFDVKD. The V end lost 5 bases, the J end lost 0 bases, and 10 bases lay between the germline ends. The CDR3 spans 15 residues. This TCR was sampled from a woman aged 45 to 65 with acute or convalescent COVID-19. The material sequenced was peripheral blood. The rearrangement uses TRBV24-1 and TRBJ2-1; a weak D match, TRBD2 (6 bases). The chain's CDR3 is CATSAGGSSYNEQFF. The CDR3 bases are TGTGCCACCAGTGCTGGGGGGAGCTCCTACAATGAGCAGTTCTTC.